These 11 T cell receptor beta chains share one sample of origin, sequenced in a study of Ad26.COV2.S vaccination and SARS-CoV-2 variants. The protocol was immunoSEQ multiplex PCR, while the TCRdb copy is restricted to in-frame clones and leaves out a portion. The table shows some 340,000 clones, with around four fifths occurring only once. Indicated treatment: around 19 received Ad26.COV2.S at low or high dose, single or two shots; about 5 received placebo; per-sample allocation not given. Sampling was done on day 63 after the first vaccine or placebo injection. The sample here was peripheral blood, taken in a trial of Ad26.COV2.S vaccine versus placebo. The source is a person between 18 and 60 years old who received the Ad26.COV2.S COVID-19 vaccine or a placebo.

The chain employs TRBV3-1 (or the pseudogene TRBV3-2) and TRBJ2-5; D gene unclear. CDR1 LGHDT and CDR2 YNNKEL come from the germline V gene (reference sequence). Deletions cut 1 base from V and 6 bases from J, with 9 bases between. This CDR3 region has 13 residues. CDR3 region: CASSQGSFQTQYF. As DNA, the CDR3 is TGTGCCAGCAGCCAAGGGAGCTTCCAGACCCAGTACTTC.

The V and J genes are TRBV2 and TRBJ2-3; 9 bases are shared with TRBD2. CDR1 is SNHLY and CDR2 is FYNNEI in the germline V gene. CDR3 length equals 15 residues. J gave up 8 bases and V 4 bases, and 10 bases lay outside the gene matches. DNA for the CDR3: TGTGCCAGCAGTGCATTAGCGGGGGCCTCGGGTACGCAGTATTTT. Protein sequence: CASSALAGASGTQYF.

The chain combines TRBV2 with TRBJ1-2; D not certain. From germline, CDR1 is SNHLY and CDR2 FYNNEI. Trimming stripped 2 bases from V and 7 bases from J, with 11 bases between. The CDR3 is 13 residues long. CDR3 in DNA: TGTGCCAGCAGTGAAAACGTAGGGTTTGGCTACACCTTC. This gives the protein CASSENVGFGYTF. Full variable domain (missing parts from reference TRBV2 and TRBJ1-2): EPEVTQTPSHQVTQMGQEVILRCVPISNHLYFYWYRQILGQKVEFLVSFYNNEISEKSEIFDDQFSVERPDGSNFTLKIRSTKLEDSAMYFCASSENVGFGYTFGSGTRLTVV.

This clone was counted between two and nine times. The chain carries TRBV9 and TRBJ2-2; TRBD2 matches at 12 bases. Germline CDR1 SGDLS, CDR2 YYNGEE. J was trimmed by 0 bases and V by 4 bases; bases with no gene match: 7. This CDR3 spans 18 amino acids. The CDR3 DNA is TGTGCCAGCAGCCGTAGGTCTAGCGGGGGGGCGAACACCGGGGAGCTGTTTTTT. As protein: CASSRRSSGGANTGELFF.

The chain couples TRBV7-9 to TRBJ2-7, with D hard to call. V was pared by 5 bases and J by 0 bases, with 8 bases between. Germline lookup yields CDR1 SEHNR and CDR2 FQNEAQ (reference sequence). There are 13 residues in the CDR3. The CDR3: CASSGSDSYEQYF. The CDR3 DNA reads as TGTGCCAGCAGCGGATCGGACTCCTACGAGCAGTACTTC.

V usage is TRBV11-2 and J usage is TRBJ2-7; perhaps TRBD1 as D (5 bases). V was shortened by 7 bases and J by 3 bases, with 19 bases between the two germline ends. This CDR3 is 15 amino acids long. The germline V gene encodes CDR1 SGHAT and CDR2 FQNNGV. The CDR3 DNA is TGTGCCAGCACCCTAGAGTGGGGCGGTCACTACGAGCAGTACTTC. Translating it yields CASTLEWGGHYEQYF. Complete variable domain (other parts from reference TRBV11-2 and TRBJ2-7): EAGVAQSPRYKIIEKRQSVAFWCNPISGHATLYWYQQILGQGPKLLIQFQNNGVVDDSQLPKDRFSAERLKGVDSTLKIQPAKLEDSAVYLCASTLEWGGHYEQYFGPGTRLTVT.

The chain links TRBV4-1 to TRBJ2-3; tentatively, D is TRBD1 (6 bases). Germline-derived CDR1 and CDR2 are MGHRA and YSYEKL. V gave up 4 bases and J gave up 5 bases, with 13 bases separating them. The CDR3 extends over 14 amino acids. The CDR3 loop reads CASSPGTSEDTQYF. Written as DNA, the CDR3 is TGCGCCAGCAGCCCTGGGACATCGGAAGATACGCAGTATTTT.

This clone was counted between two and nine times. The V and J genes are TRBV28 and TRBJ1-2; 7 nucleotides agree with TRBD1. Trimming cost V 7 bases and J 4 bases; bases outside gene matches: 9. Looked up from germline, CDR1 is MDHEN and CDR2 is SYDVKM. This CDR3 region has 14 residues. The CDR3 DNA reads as TGTGCCAGCACCACCGGGACAGTATTCTATGGCTACACCTTC. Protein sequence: CASTTGTVFYGYTF.

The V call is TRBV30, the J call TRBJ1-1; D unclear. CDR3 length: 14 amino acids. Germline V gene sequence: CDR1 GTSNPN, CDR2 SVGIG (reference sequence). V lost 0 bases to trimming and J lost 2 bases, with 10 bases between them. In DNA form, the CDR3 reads TGTGCCTGGAGTGTAATTCCTGGCAACACTGAAGCTTTCTTT. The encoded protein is CAWSVIPGNTEAFF.

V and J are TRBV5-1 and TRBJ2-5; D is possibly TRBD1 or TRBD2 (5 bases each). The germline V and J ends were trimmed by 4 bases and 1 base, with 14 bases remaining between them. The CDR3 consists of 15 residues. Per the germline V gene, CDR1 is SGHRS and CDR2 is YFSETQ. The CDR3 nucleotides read TGCGCCAGCAGCCCACAGCCCGGGGCCCAAGAGACCCAGTACTTC. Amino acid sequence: CASSPQPGAQETQYF.

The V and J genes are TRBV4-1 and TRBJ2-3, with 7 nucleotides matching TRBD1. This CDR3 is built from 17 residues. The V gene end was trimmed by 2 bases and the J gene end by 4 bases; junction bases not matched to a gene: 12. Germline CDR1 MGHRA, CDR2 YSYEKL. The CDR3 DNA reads TGCGCCAGCAGCCAATCGCCGGACAGGTCATGGTCAGATACGCAGTATTTT. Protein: CASSQSPDRSWSDTQYF.